This T cell receptor beta chain was identified in a study of T cells in women clearing cervical HPV infection. Whole-study context: Controls were women whose single incident HPV16 infection cleared within 12 months without precancer or cancer.

As for this clone: Coverage ceases 3 residues before the CDR3 finishes, and the germline J gene fills in the end.

Trimming cost V 6 bases and J 7 bases; bases outside gene matches: 12. In germline, CDR1 is SNHLY, CDR2 FYNNEI. The length of the CDR3 is 16 residues. Clones were read by immunoSEQ multiplex PCR, and TCRdb kept only the in-frame ones, dropping some. The specimen's table records about 37,000 clones. The chain combines TRBV2 with TRBJ2-1, with 10 bases lining up with TRBD2. The source material was blood buffy coat. The receptor's source is a woman between 18 and 69 years old with a cervical HPV16 infection that either progressed to CIN3+ or cleared (not recorded which). The CDR3 sequence is CASSNLLAGEGNEQFF. The sequenced part of the CDR3 DNA is TGTGCCAGCAGCAACTTGCTAGCGGGAGAGGGGAATGAG.